These T cell receptor beta chains were read from a single sample in a study of T cells in Graves' hyperthyroidism and ophthalmopathy. TCRdb re-called the multiplex PCR reads with MiXCR, one entry per CDR3 protein. The repertoire consists of about 640,000 distinct CDR3 sequences, with more than 12% occurring once and the leading ten covering roughly an eighth. Sequenced material: blood. The receptors here all came from a woman between 50 and 59 years old with Graves' ophthalmopathy. The CDR3 runs from the conserved cysteine through the conserved F or W. The order of the fields is clone size, V gene, D gene, J gene, CDR3 DNA, CDR3 protein. D genes are given only for firm matches. A row's size may be missing; if present it is once, few, many or a size class.

many	TRBV15	TRBD2	TRBJ2-5	TGTGCCACCAGCAGCCGGACTAGCGCAGAGACCCAGTACTTC	CATSSRTSAETQYF
many	TRBV9	.	TRBJ1-2	TGTGCCAGCAGCGTAGGAACGGGAAAGAATGATGGCTACACCTTC	CASSVGTGKNDGYTF
.	TRBV10-3	TRBD2	TRBJ2-3	TGTGCCATCAGTGAGTCAGCGGGAGGGCCTTTAGATACGCAGTATTTT	CAISESAGGPLDTQYF
few	TRBV6-2/TRBV6-3	.	TRBJ1-5	TGTGCCAGCGAAGGATATTTCGGGAATCAGCCCCAGCATTTT	CASEGYFGNQPQHF
many	TRBV2	TRBD2	TRBJ2-7	TGTGCCAGCGCGACTAGCGGGAGCAACGAGCAGTACTTC	CASATSGSNEQYF
few	TRBV19	TRBD1	TRBJ2-6	TGTGCCAGTAGTAGGGGGACAGGGGGCTCTGGGGCCAACGTCCTGACTTTC	CASSRGTGGSGANVLTF
few	TRBV6-5	TRBD2	TRBJ2-1	TGTGCCAGCAGTTACTCCCCGGGACTAGACTTTGAGTTCTTC	CASSYSPGLDFEFF
.	TRBV7-2	.	TRBJ1-3	TGTGCCAGCAGCTTACTAAGGAACTCTGGAAACACCATATATTTT	CASSLLRNSGNTIYF
.	TRBV9	.	TRBJ2-2	TGTGCCAGCAGCGCAATCCCGGGGCGTCGCGTGAACACCGGGGAGCTGTTTTTT	CASSAIPGRRVNTGELFF
.	TRBV20-1	.	TRBJ1-4	TGCAGTGCTAGAGCGGGGGGGATAAAGGAAAAACTGTTTTTT	CSARAGGIKEKLFF
many	TRBV12-3/TRBV12-4	TRBD2	TRBJ2-1	TGTGCCAGCAGTTTAGTAGGTTTGACTAGCAGCCACAATGAGCAGTTCTTC	CASSLVGLTSSHNEQFF
many	TRBV28	.	TRBJ2-1	TGTGCCAGCAGTTTCTTAGGGGTCTCCTACAATGAGCAGTTCTTC	CASSFLGVSYNEQFF
.	TRBV7-9	.	TRBJ2-7	TGTGCCAGCAGCTTAGCTCGCGTGCCATCCTACGAGCAGTACTTC	CASSLARVPSYEQYF
many	TRBV28	TRBD1	TRBJ1-2	TGTGCCAGCAGTATAACCGGGACAGGGTTTGGCACCTTC	CASSITGTGFGTF
many	TRBV14	.	TRBJ1-2	TGTGCCAGCAGCTCCTCACCGGCGGTTGGCTACACCTTC	CASSSSPAVGYTF
many	TRBV7-8	TRBD1	TRBJ2-5	TGTGCCAGCAGCTCAAACACCCAATACAAACAGGGGAGCGAGACCCAGTACTTC	CASSSNTQYKQGSETQYF
few	TRBV19	TRBD1	TRBJ1-5	TGTGCCAGTCGGACAGGGGGCTCGTATCAGCCCCAGCATTTT	CASRTGGSYQPQHF
.	TRBV27	TRBD1	TRBJ2-5	TGTGCCAGCAGCTCCGGGACAGGGCACCAAGAGACCCAGTACTTC	CASSSGTGHQETQYF
.	TRBV29-1	.	TRBJ2-3	TGCAGCGTTGAAGATGGGGCCACAGTGCGAGTCACAGATACGCAGTATTTT	CSVEDGATVRVTDTQYF
few	TRBV5-1	.	TRBJ1-4	TGCGCCAGCAGCTTGTGGGGAGGAAGTGAAAAACTGTTTTTT	CASSLWGGSEKLFF
many	TRBV20-1	TRBD2	TRBJ2-3	TGCAGTGCTAGAGAATGGGGTGCGGGAGCTCGCCCAGATACGCAGTATTTT	CSAREWGAGARPDTQYF
many	TRBV7-2	.	TRBJ2-1	TGTGCCAGCAGCTTAGTCCCGTACAATGAGCAGTTCTTC	CASSLVPYNEQFF
many	TRBV3-1	.	TRBJ2-2	TGTGCCAGCAGCGGGCTTTCCACCGGGGAGCTGTTTTTT	CASSGLSTGELFF
.	TRBV4-3	.	TRBJ1-3	TGCGCCAGCAGCCAAGATCACCGCACGATCTCTGGAAACACCATATATTTT	CASSQDHRTISGNTIYF
many	TRBV11-3	TRBD2	TRBJ2-3	TGTGCCAGCAGCTTAGACGCGGGAGAAACAGATACGCAGTATTTT	CASSLDAGETDTQYF
many	TRBV4-2	.	TRBJ2-7	TGTGCCAGCAGCCAAGACCGCGCACTAGCTCGCGAGCAGTACTTC	CASSQDRALAREQYF
many	TRBV3-1	.	TRBJ2-7	TGTGCCAGCAGCCGACGGCCCTACGAGCAGTACTTC	CASSRRPYEQYF